The rows below give T cell receptor beta chains drawn from one sample of a study of blood T cells in healthy people across ages. TCRdb fed the 5' RACE reads into MiXCR, producing one record per CDR3 protein. The table shows 1.5 million to 2 million distinct CDR3 sequences, with roughly 27% occurring only once. Sequenced sample: blood. The source of these receptors is a woman aged 25 to 39 in good health. Each CDR3 is given with its conserved first and last residue. Fields, in order: D gene, clone size, J gene, V gene, CDR3 protein, CDR3 DNA. A D gene is named only where the DNA matches it firmly. Clone size, where shown, is once, few, many, or a class for clones that have expanded.

- many TRBJ2-7 TRBV12-3/TRBV12-4 CASSLNRGNEQYF TGTGCCAGCAGCTTAAATCGAGGGAACGAGCAGTACTTC
- - TRBJ1-5 TRBV3-1 CVSSQDWRPHQPQHF TGTGTCAGCAGCCAAGACTGGAGGCCCCATCAGCCCCAGCATTTT
TRBD1 few TRBJ2-7 TRBV28 CASSSSRGRGSYEQYF TGTGCCAGCAGTTCGAGCAGGGGGCGAGGGTCCTACGAGCAGTACTTC
TRBD2 few TRBJ2-3 TRBV12-3/TRBV12-4 CASRAGGLPDTQYF TGTGCCAGCAGAGCGGGGGGGCTCCCAGATACGCAGTATTTT
- - TRBJ1-1 TRBV12-3/TRBV12-4 CASSFETAYTEAFF TGTGCCAGCAGTTTTGAGACAGCGTACACTGAAGCTTTCTTT
TRBD2 - TRBJ2-1 TRBV19 CASRVATSGGFNEQFF TGTGCCAGTCGTGTGGCTACTAGCGGGGGGTTCAATGAGCAGTTCTTC
- few TRBJ1-5 TRBV24-1 CATSLGYQPQHF TGTGCCACCAGTCTGGGTTATCAGCCCCAGCATTTT
- few TRBJ2-3 TRBV5-1 CASSLYISRVVDTQYF TGCGCCAGCAGCTTGTACATTAGCAGAGTGGTAGATACGCAGTATTTT
TRBD1 many TRBJ2-7 TRBV12-3/TRBV12-4 CASSLIRDRNIHEQYF TGTGCCAGCAGTTTGATTCGGGACAGGAATATCCACGAGCAGTACTTC
- - TRBJ1-4 TRBV5-6 CASSLYLAGLNEKLFF TGTGCCAGCAGCTTGTACCTCGCAGGGTTAAATGAAAAACTGTTTTTT
TRBD1 - TRBJ1-2 TRBV30 CAWSLGTGENGYTF TGTGCCTGGAGTCTAGGGACAGGGGAGAATGGCTACACCTTC
- - TRBJ2-4 TRBV10-3 CAISESVVAKNIQYF TGTGCCATCAGTGAGTCGGTGGTAGCCAAAAACATTCAGTACTTC
- few TRBJ2-1 TRBV20-1 CSARDSGSELSEQFF TGCAGTGCTAGAGATTCCGGGAGCGAGTTAAGTGAGCAGTTCTTC
- few TRBJ2-7 TRBV20-1 CSAIRNSAYEQYF TGCAGTGCTATCCGGAACAGCGCCTACGAGCAGTACTTC
TRBD1 - TRBJ1-2 TRBV6-6 CASSYSSGQGFYTF TGTGCCAGCAGTTATTCCTCGGGACAGGGCTTCTACACCTTC
- - TRBJ2-5 TRBV5-5 CASSGMYGGETQYF TGTGCCAGCAGCGGCATGTACGGAGGAGAGACCCAGTACTTC
- few TRBJ2-5 TRBV7-2 CASSLVDGGETQYF TGTGCCAGCAGCTTAGTAGACGGGGGAGAGACCCAGTACTTC
- - TRBJ2-5 TRBV5-1 CASSLFDNQETQYF TGCGCCAGCAGCTTGTTCGACAACCAAGAGACCCAGTACTTC
- - TRBJ2-7 TRBV29-1 CSVEGNTRHEQYF TGCAGCGTTGAAGGGAATACCAGGCACGAGCAGTACTTC
- many TRBJ2-3 TRBV5-1 CASSLAATTNTDTQYF TGCGCCAGCAGCTTGGCCGCGACTACCAACACAGATACGCAGTATTTT
TRBD2 many TRBJ2-7 TRBV27 CASTGLAGTQYF TGTGCCAGCACGGGACTAGCGGGGACGCAGTACTTC
TRBD2 - TRBJ2-2 TRBV7-2 CASIKERAGGLNTGELFF TGTGCCAGCATCAAGGAACGAGCGGGAGGACTCAACACCGGGGAGCTGTTTTTT
TRBD2 - TRBJ2-4 TRBV5-1 CASSLGTSGSSDEQYF TGCGCCAGCAGCTTGGGAACTAGCGGGAGTTCAGATGAGCAGTACTTC
- once TRBJ2-7 TRBV5-1 CASSLGADSSYEQYF TGCGCCAGCAGCTTGGGGGCAGACTCCTCCTACGAGCAGTACTTC
TRBD2 few TRBJ2-1 TRBV20-1 CSARDLAGVTQFF TGCAGTGCTAGAGATCTAGCGGGAGTGACTCAGTTCTTC
- - TRBJ2-7 TRBV21-1 CASSTRHILDRGRYEQYF TGTGCCAGCAGCACCCGTCATATACTGGACAGGGGGAGGTACGAGCAGTACTTC
- - TRBJ1-1 TRBV28 CASSLGDLEAFF TGTGCCAGCAGTTTGGGCGATTTGGAAGCTTTCTTT
- few TRBJ1-6 TRBV7-9 CASSRDGISPLHF TGTGCCAGCAGCCGGGACGGGATATCGCCCCTCCACTTT
- many TRBJ2-3 TRBV20-1 CSAGPGDLTDTQYF TGCAGTGCTGGTCCGGGGGACCTCACAGATACGCAGTATTTT
TRBD2 - TRBJ2-5 TRBV7-9 CASSLGREPQETQYF TGTGCCAGCAGCTTAGGGCGGGAGCCCCAAGAGACCCAGTACTTC
- few TRBJ2-7 TRBV5-1 CASSLASHEQYF TGCGCCAGCAGCTTGGCCAGCCACGAGCAGTACTTC
- few TRBJ2-5 TRBV12-3/TRBV12-4 CASSTRGGEETQYF TGTGCCAGCAGCACCAGGGGGGGTGAAGAGACCCAGTACTTC
TRBD2 many TRBJ2-1 TRBV12-3/TRBV12-4 CASTWGGDNEQFF TGTGCCAGCACCTGGGGGGGAGACAATGAGCAGTTCTTC
- - TRBJ1-4 TRBV20-1 CSATAGGANEKLIF TGCAGTGCTACGGCGGGCGGTGCTAATGAAAAACTGATTTTT
TRBD2 many TRBJ2-7 TRBV25-1 CASSEKKGTSGFYEQYF TGTGCCAGCAGTGAGAAGAAAGGGACTAGCGGGTTTTACGAGCAGTACTTC
TRBD2 many TRBJ2-7 TRBV4-3 CASSQATSGNSYEQYF TGCGCCAGCAGCCAGGCGACTAGCGGGAACTCCTACGAGCAGTACTTC
- many TRBJ2-5 TRBV7-2 CASSLGTATKETQYF TGTGCCAGCAGCCTAGGGACCGCAACAAAGGAGACCCAGTACTTC
- - TRBJ2-4 TRBV6-6 CASSRGQNIQYF TGTGCCAGCAGCCGGGGCCAAAACATTCAGTACTTC
- many TRBJ2-7 TRBV12-3/TRBV12-4 CASSFDIPYEQYF TGTGCCAGCAGTTTCGACATCCCCTACGAGCAGTACTTC
TRBD2 - TRBJ2-3 TRBV19 CASSTGGRAIDTQYF TGTGCCAGTAGTACTGGCGGGAGGGCGATAGATACGCAGTATTTT
- - TRBJ1-1 TRBV29-1 CSGKVNTEAFF TGCAGCGGGAAGGTGAACACTGAAGCTTTCTTT
TRBD2 - TRBJ2-3 TRBV20-1 CSAGRLAGGIDTQYF TGCAGTGCTGGAAGACTAGCGGGGGGAATAGATACGCAGTATTTT
TRBD2 many TRBJ2-5 TRBV6-5 CASRIAGPETQYF TGTGCCAGCAGAATAGCGGGACCAGAGACCCAGTACTTC
- - TRBJ2-2 TRBV12-3/TRBV12-4 CASSLWGENTGELFF TGTGCCAGCAGTTTGTGGGGGGAGAACACCGGGGAGCTGTTTTTT
- - TRBJ1-1 TRBV12-5 CASGGNRRAEAFF TGTGCTAGTGGTGGGAACCGGCGCGCTGAAGCTTTCTTT
- many TRBJ2-1 TRBV9 CASSVGRDRQYNEQFF TGTGCCAGCAGCGTAGGGCGGGACAGACAATACAATGAGCAGTTCTTC
- many TRBJ2-7 TRBV5-1 CASSLVTVRATYEQYF TGCGCCAGCAGCTTGGTGACGGTCAGGGCCACCTACGAGCAGTACTTC
TRBD1 - TRBJ1-2 TRBV5-1 CASSLATGEYGYTF TGCGCCAGCAGCTTGGCGACAGGGGAATATGGCTACACCTTC
- once TRBJ2-7 TRBV7-9 CASSLATGGGQNEQYF TGTGCCAGCAGCTTAGCGACGGGAGGGGGCCAGAACGAGCAGTACTTC